The 29 T cell receptor beta chains given below trace back to one sample, sequenced in a study of cytomegalovirus exposure and HLA in healthy donors. The PCR had 60 Vbeta and 13 Jbeta primers. Profiled with immunoSEQ multiplex PCR; TCRdb holds only in-frame clones, not every one. The sample lists 150,000 or so clones, about three quarters occurring once. Source material: PBMCs. The receptor set was obtained from a woman aged 40-49 years in good health and CMV-seropositive.

V usage is TRBV7-6 and J usage is TRBJ2-1; the D gene is possibly TRBD2 (5 bases). Germline V gene data show CDR1 as SGHVS and CDR2 as FNYEAQ. With 3 bases removed from V and 6 bases from J, the gap between germline ends came to 9 bases. The CDR3 extends over 13 amino acids. In nucleotides, the CDR3 is TGTGCCAGCAGCTTGGAGGTGCCCAATGAGCAGTTCTTC. Translated: CASSLEVPNEQFF.

This clone was detected once. The chain combines TRBV2 with TRBJ2-1, with D perhaps matching TRBD1 (6 bases). Germline CDR1 SNHLY, CDR2 FYNNEI. The CDR3 spans 13 residues. The V end was cut by 11 bases, the J end by 8 bases, with 19 bases between. DNA for the CDR3: TGTGCCGGACGGACAGATCTAACAGATGAGCAGTTCTTC. Amino acids: CAGRTDLTDEQFF. The full variable domain, completed using reference TRBV2 and TRBJ2-1, is EPEVTQTPSHQVTQMGQEVILRCVPISNHLYFYWYRQILGQKVEFLVSFYNNEISEKSEIFDDQFSVERPDGSNFTLKIRSTKLEDSAMYFCAGRTDLTDEQFFGPGTRLTVL.

The chain recombines TRBV6-5 with TRBJ1-1; tentative D call: TRBD1 (5 bases). The germline V gene encodes CDR1 MNHEY and CDR2 SVGAGI. Trimming removed 5 bases from V and 8 bases from J, with 12 bases in between. The CDR3 length is 12 residues. The CDR3 DNA is TGTGCCAGCAGTGGAACGCCAGGGGAAGCTTTCTTT. It is translated as CASSGTPGEAFF.

V gene TRBV12-5 combines with J gene TRBJ1-1, with TRBD1 matching 7 bases. This CDR3 has 15 residues. CDR1 LGHNT and CDR2 FRNRAP come from the germline V gene. J lost 3 bases, V lost 4 bases, and 8 bases had no gene match. The CDR3 DNA sequence: TGTGCTAGTGGTTCAACACAGGGGATCGACACTGAAGCTTTCTTT. Translating it yields CASGSTQGIDTEAFF.

Note on this clone: In the same sample, other DNA sequences code for this CDR3. This chain joins TRBV10-1 and TRBJ1-4; no definite D call. Germline loops: CDR1 WNHNN, CDR2 SYGVQD (reference sequence). The CDR3 totals 15 residues. V was pared by 7 bases and J by 0 bases, with 12 bases between. The CDR3: CASTGEPATNEKLFF. DNA for the CDR3: TGCGCCAGCACCGGAGAACCTGCAACTAATGAAAAACTGTTTTTT.

The J gene is TRBJ1-3, the V gene TRBV2; no reliable D call. Germline CDR1 SNHLY, CDR2 FYNNEI. V gave up 2 bases and J gave up 6 bases, with 14 bases separating them. The CDR3 is made up of 15 amino acids. The CDR3 is CASSESRGSENTIYF. The DNA of the CDR3 is TGTGCCAGCAGTGAAAGTAGAGGGTCAGAAAACACCATATATTTT.

Remarks on this clone: A read error may produce the germline difference seen at one junction end. The chain carries TRBV7-9 and TRBJ1-1; D is perhaps TRBD1 (5 bases). The length of the CDR3 is 15 residues. The germline gives CDR1 SEHNR, CDR2 FQNEAQ (reference sequence). CDR3 sequence (DNA): TGTTCCAGCAGCTTATCGACAGTTTTAAACACTGAAGCTTTCTTT. Amino acids: CSSSLSTVLNTEAFF.

V usage is TRBV11-1 and J usage is TRBJ2-1; tentative D call: TRBD1 (6 bases). The germline gives CDR1 SGHAT, CDR2 FQDESV (reference sequence). The V end was cut by 1 base, the J end by 11 bases, with 18 bases between. This CDR3 region has 15 residues. The CDR3 DNA sequence: TGTGCCAGCAGCTTAGGTCGGGGCAAGACAGGCCAGCAGTTCTTC. Protein sequence: CASSLGRGKTGQQFF.

This clone was seen only a few times. The chain has TRBV10-3 and TRBJ1-6, with TRBD1 identical over 8 bases. V lost 3 bases and J lost 14; bases outside the gene matches: 12. There are 15 residues in the CDR3. Germline V gene data show CDR1 as ENHRY and CDR2 as SYGVKD. The CDR3 nucleotides read TGTGCCATCAGTGAAGGACAGGGAAGAGAGTTGGCCCTCCACTTT. Its translation is CAISEGQGRELALHF.

This clone was seen a handful of times. The junction does not match germline at one end; this may be a read error. The chain is built from TRBV5-3 and TRBJ2-7; D might be TRBD2 (5 bases). TRBV5-3 is assigned to the ORF class and has an uncertain function. CDR3 size: 14 residues. The CDR3 coding sequence is TGCGCCAGCAGCCAAGATAGGCTAGCCGACGAGCAGTACTTC. It codes for CASSQDRLADEQYF.

J is TRBJ2-2 and V is TRBV19, with TRBD2 matching over 7 bases. With V trimmed by 7 bases and J by 3 bases, 11 bases remained unmatched. Per germline, CDR1 LNHDA and CDR2 SQIVND (reference sequence). This CDR3 region has 16 residues. CDR3: CASTSPLGGHTGELFF. CDR3 coding DNA: TGTGCCAGTACCTCACCTCTGGGAGGGCACACCGGGGAGCTGTTTTTT. Full variable domain (remainder filled in from reference TRBV19 and TRBJ2-2): DGGITQSPKYLFRKEGQNVTLSCEQNLNHDAMYWYRQDPGQGLRLIYYSQIVNDFQKGDIAEGYSVSREKKESFPLTVTSAQKNPTAFYLCASTSPLGGHTGELFFGEGSRLTVL.

The chain employs TRBV19 and TRBJ2-3, with TRBD1 identical over 8 bases. Germline lookup yields CDR1 LNHDA and CDR2 SQIVND (reference sequence). The CDR3 spans 14 residues. Germline trimming cut 11 bases from V and 4 bases from J; bases unmatched to any gene: 11. In DNA, the CDR3 is TGTGCCTCAACCGCAGGGGGCTCCCCAGATACGCAGTATTTT. This sequence encodes CASTAGGSPDTQYF.

V usage is TRBV11-2 and J usage is TRBJ1-1; 7 nucleotides line up with TRBD1. CDR3 length equals 13 residues. In germline, CDR1 is SGHAT, CDR2 FQNNGV. Losses at the gene ends were 6 bases for V and 4 bases for J; bases not matched to a gene: 5. CDR3 in DNA: TGTGCCAGCAGACCCGACAGGGCCACTGAAGCTTTCTTT. Amino acid sequence: CASRPDRATEAFF.

The rearrangement links TRBV2 to TRBJ1-4; D is uncertain. The V gene lost 2 bases and the J gene lost 5 bases, with 12 bases spanning the gap. Germline V gene data show CDR1 as SNHLY and CDR2 as FYNNEI. The CDR3 length is 15 residues. CDR3 protein: CASSETRLQNEKLFF. CDR3 bases: TGTGCCAGCAGTGAAACCCGACTCCAAAATGAAAAACTGTTTTTT.

This sequence joins TRBV2 and TRBJ2-7, with unresolved D. Germline CDR1 is SNHLY and CDR2 is FYNNEI. The CDR3 is made up of 11 amino acids. Trimming shortened V by 7 bases and J by 2 bases, and 6 bases separated the two germline ends. The CDR3 reads CASNFPYEQYF. In DNA form, the CDR3 reads TGTGCCAGCAACTTCCCCTACGAGCAGTACTTC. Complete variable domain (other parts from reference TRBV2 and TRBJ2-7): EPEVTQTPSHQVTQMGQEVILRCVPISNHLYFYWYRQILGQKVEFLVSFYNNEISEKSEIFDDQFSVERPDGSNFTLKIRSTKLEDSAMYFCASNFPYEQYFGPGTRLTVT.

This chain connects TRBV19 to TRBJ1-2, with 7 bases identical to TRBD1. CDR1 is LNHDA, CDR2 SQIVND, per germline (reference sequence). V lost 4 bases and J lost 2; bases outside the gene matches: 4. This CDR3 has 14 amino acids. DNA for the CDR3: TGTGCCAGTAGTACTACAGGGGTGAACTATGGCTACACCTTC. This translates into CASSTTGVNYGYTF.

This clone was picked up one time. The chain combines TRBV7-2 with TRBJ1-6; D possibly corresponds to TRBD1 (5 bases). Germline-derived CDR1 and CDR2 are SGHTA and FQGNSA. Trimming cost V 2 bases and J 7 bases, with 9 bases left between them. The CDR3 runs 14 residues. The CDR3 coding sequence is TGTGCCAGCAGCTTAAGGGGCGGCAATTCACCCCTCCACTTT. This translates into CASSLRGGNSPLHF.

The rearrangement uses TRBV6-1 and TRBJ1-1; 7 bases map to TRBD1. Germline CDR1 and CDR2: MNHNS and SASEGT. Losses at the gene ends were 5 bases for V and 0 bases for J; bases not matched to a gene: 6. This CDR3 is built from 15 residues. CDR3 DNA sequence: TGTGCCAGCAGTCAAACACAGGGGTTGAACACTGAAGCTTTCTTT. As protein: CASSQTQGLNTEAFF.

The V call is TRBV30, the J call TRBJ1-1; D is unresolved. The germline V gene has CDR1 GTSNPN and CDR2 SVGIG (reference sequence). The CDR3 has 12 residues. The V end lost 3 bases, the J end lost 2 bases, and 7 bases lay between the germline ends. The CDR3 nucleotides are TGTGCCTGGAGGGGCAGCAACACTGAAGCTTTCTTT. This encodes CAWRGSNTEAFF.

The chain employs TRBV4-1 and TRBJ1-3; D not certain. The germline V gene has CDR1 MGHRA and CDR2 YSYEKL. This CDR3 contains 15 residues. Trimming removed 0 bases at V and 3 bases at J, with 9 bases between. The CDR3 region has the DNA TGCGCCAGCAGCCAAGAAGGAGCTCGTGGAAACACCATATATTTT. Its protein product is CASSQEGARGNTIYF.

The chain combines TRBV2 with TRBJ1-4; tentatively, D is TRBD1 (6 bases). V was pared by 7 bases and J by 6 bases, with 6 bases between. Germline-derived CDR1 and CDR2 are SNHLY and FYNNEI. This CDR3 is 11 amino acids long. The CDR3 DNA reads as TGTGCCAGCAACAGGGATGAAAAACTGTTTTTT. Encoded protein: CASNRDEKLFF. Full variable domain (missing parts from reference TRBV2 and TRBJ1-4): EPEVTQTPSHQVTQMGQEVILRCVPISNHLYFYWYRQILGQKVEFLVSFYNNEISEKSEIFDDQFSVERPDGSNFTLKIRSTKLEDSAMYFCASNRDEKLFFGSGTQLSVL.

The chain joins TRBV28 to TRBJ1-1; 7 nucleotides align to TRBD1. This CDR3 has 13 amino acids. CDR1 and CDR2 from the germline V gene are MDHEN and SYDVKM. The V segment lost 2 bases and the J segment 6 bases; nucleotides outside the gene matches: 3. The DNA for the CDR3 is TGTGCCAGCAGTTTACAAGGGACAGCTGAAGCTTTCTTT. Its protein is CASSLQGTAEAFF.

This sequence joins TRBV5-4 and TRBJ2-2; D may be TRBD2 (6 bases). The CDR3 has 15 residues. The V end lost 1 base, the J end lost 3 bases, and 10 bases lay between the germline ends. Germline V gene data show CDR1 as SGHNT and CDR2 as YYREEE (reference sequence). Here the CDR3 reads CASSLFAGYTGELFF. CDR3 DNA sequence: TGTGCCAGCAGCTTGTTTGCGGGGTACACCGGGGAGCTGTTTTTT.

The J gene is TRBJ1-2, the V gene TRBV29-1; D possibly corresponds to TRBD1 (6 bases). The ends were cut back, 6 bases at V and 8 bases at J, with 13 bases in the middle. This CDR3 has 11 amino acids. Germline V gene sequence: CDR1 SQVTM, CDR2 ANQGSEA. CDR3 in DNA: TGCAGCGTAAGAACAGGGTTCGGCTACACCTTC. Its translation: CSVRTGFGYTF.

The chain recombines TRBV4-3 with TRBJ1-5; a possible D gene is TRBD1 (6 bases). The CDR3 has 15 amino acids. Germline CDR1 LGHNA, CDR2 YSLEER. V shed 4 bases and J shed 1 base, with 11 bases lying between them. CDR3 sequence (DNA): TGCGCCAGCAGCCGGGGGCCGGGCAGCAATCAGCCCCAGCATTTT. As protein: CASSRGPGSNQPQHF.

There are a few counts of this clone. This chain connects TRBV5-6 to TRBJ1-2, with 7 bases identical to TRBD1. V was clipped by 1 base and J by 3 bases; unmatched bases: 6. Germline V gene data show CDR1 as SGHDT and CDR2 as YYEEEE. This CDR3 is 15 amino acids long. CDR3 DNA sequence: TGTGCCAGCAGCTTGTCTATAGGGGGCCACTATGGCTACACCTTC. Protein: CASSLSIGGHYGYTF.

This chain uses TRBV6-1 with TRBJ1-5, with TRBD1 matching 7 bases. The CDR3 is made up of 16 amino acids. Germline values: CDR1 MNHNS, CDR2 SASEGT. Trimming took 2 bases from V and 2 from J; bases not matched to a gene: 6. CDR3 loop: CASSEQTGTGNQPQHF. CDR3 DNA sequence: TGTGCCAGCAGTGAACAGACAGGGACGGGCAATCAGCCCCAGCATTTT.

This clone was seen a few times. One end of the junction does not line up with germline, which may come from a read error. The chain employs TRBV27 and TRBJ2-6; a possible D gene is TRBD1 (5 bases). Per the germline V gene, CDR1 is MNHEY and CDR2 is SMNVEV (reference sequence). The CDR3 extends over 14 amino acids. The chain's CDR3 is CASSLASGANGLTF. As DNA, the CDR3 is TGTGCCAGCAGCCTCGCGTCTGGGGCCAACGGCCTGACTTTC.

This clone appeared a few times. The J gene is TRBJ1-1, the V gene TRBV13; D is possibly TRBD1 (5 bases). This CDR3 spans 15 amino acids. Germline CDR1 PRHDT, CDR2 FYEKMQ (reference sequence). V dropped 0 bases and J dropped 5 bases, with 13 bases sitting between them. DNA of the CDR3: TGTGCCAGCAGCTTAGGTGGCGGGGGAGGTACTGAAGCTTTCTTT. This translates into CASSLGGGGGTEAFF.